These 2 T cell receptor beta chains were all obtained from the same sample, sequenced in a study of shared clonotypes between healthy human individuals. Method: immunoSEQ multiplex PCR; TCRdb's copy keeps in-frame clones and lacks some. The profile covers around 600,000 clones, with roughly 98% appearing a single time and approximately 0.33% taken by the ten largest. Terminally differentiated effector memory CD45RA+ cells were excluded from the naive CD8 cells, which were CD45RO-negative and positively selected for CCR7. Sequencing input: naive CD8+ T cells sorted from blood. Receptor source: a man younger than 45 in good health.

This rearrangement joins TRBV11-2 to TRBJ2-3; D is perhaps TRBD2 (6 bases). Trimming cost V 5 bases and J 2 bases, with 17 bases left between them. Germline V gene sequence: CDR1 SGHAT, CDR2 FQNNGV. The CDR3 is 16 amino acids. Here the CDR3 DNA reads TGTGCCAGCAGCCGTGGGCGGGGCGCACTCACAGATACGCAGTATTTT. It translates to CASSRGRGALTDTQYF.

The genes are TRBV11-3 and TRBJ2-6; D gene ambiguous. Trimming left V 4 bases short and J 0 bases short, with 10 bases between. Germline V gives CDR1 SGHNT, CDR2 YENEEA. CDR3 length equals 16 residues. CDR3 coding DNA: TGTGCCAGCAGCTCTCGGACGGGCTCTGGGGCCAACGTCCTGACTTTC. Its protein is CASSSRTGSGANVLTF.